This T cell receptor (beta chain) was captured by sequencing in a study of blood T cell repertoires in COVID-19. The overall study: Samples came from the United States, Italy and Spain, spanning acute and convalescent COVID-19.

The repertoire was sequenced with immunoSEQ multiplex PCR; TCRdb's copy has only in-frame clones and lacks some. The sample lists approximately 140,000 clones, about nine tenths occurring once. Germline assignment: CDR1 KGHDR and CDR2 SFDVKD. CDR3 size: 14 residues. V gave up 3 bases and J gave up 6 bases, with 13 bases separating them. The V call is TRBV24-1, the J call TRBJ1-2; D is unclear. The sequence derives from a woman aged 55-75 years with active or convalescent COVID-19. Sequencing was done on a sample of peripheral blood. As DNA, the CDR3 is TGTGCCACCAGTGATGCGGGTTTATCTCATGGCTACACCTTC. It specifies CATSDAGLSHGYTF.